This TCR beta chain was captured in a study of blood T cell repertoires in COVID-19. Study at large: Some COVID-19 samples were acute and others convalescent; all came from the United States, Italy and Spain. PBMCs, B-cell-depleted T cells, or T cells were the source of the cDNA or gDNA that made up the material.

Profiled with immunoSEQ multiplex PCR; TCRdb holds only in-frame clones, not every one. The sample yields 150,000 to 180,000 clones, 85% to 90% seen once. The CDR3 runs to 13 residues. CDR1 is SNHLY, CDR2 FYNNEI, per germline. V was clipped by 6 bases and J by 7 bases; unmatched bases: 8. This receptor was obtained from a woman aged 40 to 50 with acute or convalescent COVID-19. The sequencing sample was made of peripheral blood. This chain uses TRBV2 with TRBJ1-2; 7 bases are a match to TRBD1. CDR3 sequence reads: CASRPTGILGYTF. The DNA of the CDR3 is TGTGCCAGCAGACCGACAGGGATTCTTGGCTACACCTTC.